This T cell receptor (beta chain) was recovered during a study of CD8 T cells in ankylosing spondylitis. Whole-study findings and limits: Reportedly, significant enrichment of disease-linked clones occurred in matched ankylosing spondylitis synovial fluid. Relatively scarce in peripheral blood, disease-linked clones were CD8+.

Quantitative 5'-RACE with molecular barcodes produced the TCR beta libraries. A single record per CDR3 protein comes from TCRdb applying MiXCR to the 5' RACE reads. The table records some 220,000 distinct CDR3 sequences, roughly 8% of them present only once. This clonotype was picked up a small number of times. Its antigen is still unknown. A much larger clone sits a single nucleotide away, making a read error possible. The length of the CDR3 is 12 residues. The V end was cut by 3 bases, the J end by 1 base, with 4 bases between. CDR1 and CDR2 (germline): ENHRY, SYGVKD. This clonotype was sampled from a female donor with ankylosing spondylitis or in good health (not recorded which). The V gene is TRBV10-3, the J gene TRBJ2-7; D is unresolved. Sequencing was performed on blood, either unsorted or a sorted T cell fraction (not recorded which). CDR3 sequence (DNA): TGTGCCATCAGTGACCAGTCCTACGAGCAGTACTTC. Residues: CAISDQSYEQYF.